This T cell receptor beta chain was retrieved from a study of Tregs in tolerant kidney transplant recipients. Study-level results: Tregs expanded with activated donor B cells seemed most donor-specific. The small number of patients limits these findings pending further validation. Some patients' samples used different primers over time, so nucleotide sequences weren't comparable.

This clone is labeled medium-sized based on frequency. Antigen unknown. The read terminates 3 residues before the CDR3 end, so the remaining end is supplied by the germline J gene. The CDR3 is made up of 13 amino acids. Germline lookup yields CDR1 SQVTM and CDR2 ANQGSEA. V was clipped by 6 bases and J by 4 bases; unmatched bases: 7. Here immunoSEQ multiplex PCR was the method, and the copy in TCRdb shows in-frame clones only, minus some. This sample contains more than 2,000 clones. CFSE-labeled recipient PBMCs were cultured less than 7 days with irradiated graft donor PBMCs, then FACS-sorted. The source of this sequence is a human patient who received a combined kidney and bone marrow transplant. Here the sequenced sample was CD8+ T cells from blood cultured with allogeneic cells, taken before the transplant. The J gene is TRBJ1-2, the V gene TRBV29-1; 8 bases match TRBD1. The sequenced CDR3 bases are TGCAGCGTGGAGACAGGGGCAACCTATGGC. Translated: CSVETGATYG. The entire CDR3 is CSVETGATYGYTF.